This passage covers 8 T cell receptor beta chains from one sample sequenced in a study of identical twins. TCRdb re-called the 5' RACE reads with MiXCR, one entry per CDR3 protein. The profile shows 1.5 million to 2 million distinct CDR3 sequences, roughly 35% of them singletons. Sequencing was carried out using cord blood. All receptors come from a newborn girl in good health.

Many counts were recorded for this clonotype. The chain recombines TRBV12-3 or TRBV12-4 with TRBJ1-6, with 9 bases matching TRBD1. The CDR3 runs to 15 residues. The ends lost 5 bases at V and 5 bases at J; junction bases unmatched: 4. Here the CDR3 reads CASSLRQGDNSPLHF. In DNA form, the CDR3 reads TGTGCCAGCAGTCTCCGACAGGGGGATAATTCACCCCTCCACTTT.

V and J are TRBV20-1 and TRBJ2-1; no firm D call. The CDR3 has 14 residues. The ends were cut back, 3 bases at V and 8 bases at J, with 17 bases in the middle. From germline, CDR1 is DFQATT and CDR2 SNEGSKA (reference sequence). The CDR3 DNA reads as TGCAGTGCTAGGCCCGTCCTCCCCGTCCATGAGCAGTTCTTC. This encodes CSARPVLPVHEQFF.

The rearrangement joins TRBV7-9 to TRBJ1-2; D uncertain. There are 12 residues in the CDR3. CDR1 and CDR2 (germline): SEHNR, FQNEAQ (reference sequence). Trimming stripped 6 bases from V and 2 bases from J, with 7 bases between. CDR3 DNA: TGTGCCAGCAGTCACGACAACTATGGCTACACCTTC. It codes for CASSHDNYGYTF.

This clonotype was seen once. The chain couples TRBV5-1 to TRBJ2-1, with 10 bases identical to TRBD2. The germline CDR1 and CDR2 sequences are SGHRS and YFSETQ. The CDR3 is made up of 15 amino acids. The ends lost 4 bases at V and 1 base at J; junction bases unmatched: 2. Written as DNA, the CDR3 is TGCGCCAGCAGCATGGGACTAGCGTCCTACAATGAGCAGTTCTTC. It codes for CASSMGLASYNEQFF.

This clonotype has only a few counts. This rearrangement joins TRBV11-2 to TRBJ2-7, with a possible D match to TRBD2 (6 bases). The germline gives CDR1 SGHAT, CDR2 FQNNGV. Trimming removed 1 base at V and 6 bases at J, with 16 bases between. The CDR3 is 15 residues long. CDR3 region: CASSLVFAGIGEQYF. The CDR3 DNA reads TGTGCCAGCAGCTTAGTATTCGCGGGGATCGGCGAGCAGTACTTC.

The chain employs TRBV12-3 or TRBV12-4 and TRBJ1-6, with D possibly matching TRBD1 (6 bases). With 6 bases removed from V and 13 bases from J, the gap between germline ends came to 22 bases. This CDR3 region has 15 residues. DNA of the CDR3: TGTGCCAGCAGGGACAGCTGGACAAGTTTATCGCCCCTCCACTTT. Translated: CASRDSWTSLSPLHF.

Ten or more counts support this clonotype. The chain joins TRBV29-1 to TRBJ1-4, with D possibly TRBD1 on 5 matching bases. This CDR3 is built from 14 residues. The germline V gene has CDR1 SQVTM and CDR2 ANQGSEA. V shed 1 base and J shed 0 bases, with 6 bases lying between them. The CDR3 loop is CSVEGRATNEKLFF. CDR3 nucleotides: TGCAGCGTTGAAGGCAGGGCAACTAATGAAAAACTGTTTTTT.

V usage is TRBV20-1 and J usage is TRBJ2-7, with D perhaps matching TRBD2 (6 bases). The CDR3 extends over 14 amino acids. V was clipped by 3 bases and J by 6 bases, with 18 bases between them. Germline CDR1 reads DFQATT; CDR2 reads SNEGSKA (reference sequence). The CDR3 region has the DNA TGCAGTGCTAGTACGGGGGTCAATTACCTCGAGCAGTACTTC. It specifies CSASTGVNYLEQYF.